The clone carrying this T cell receptor beta chain was observed at least ten times. Its antigen is unknown. Recruitment covered hyperthyroidism patients aged 18 to 65 whose new diagnosis was of under 2 months' duration. This entry belongs to a study of Graves' ophthalmopathy and Graves' hyperthyroidism. Across the whole study: No ophthalmopathy within 18 months of follow-up signified stable hyperthyroidism.

Findings of the study overall: Ophthalmopathy cases were distinguished from stable hyperthyroidism by a 13-signature model, reaching 85% to 90% sensitivity and about 81% specificity. In blood appeared most of the expanded thyroid clonotypes whose frequency exceeded 0.001.

The TCR beta CDR3 regions underwent amplification from RNA transcripts. First-round RT-PCR employed HTBI primers, with a second-round multiplex PCR after it. Using its own MiXCR run on the multiplex PCR reads, TCRdb lists one record per CDR3 protein. The repertoire consists of around 1,200,000 distinct CDR3 sequences, with about 38% occurring once and the leading ten covering approximately 12%. Germline CDR1 SQVTM, CDR2 ANQGSEA. V dropped 4 bases and J dropped 11; count of bases not matched to a gene: 21. This CDR3 is built from 17 residues. Sequencing was performed on peripheral blood or thyroid tissue (not recorded which). The TCR originated in an adult man with Graves' hyperthyroidism. V is TRBV29-1 and J is TRBJ1-2; 11 nucleotides match TRBD1. Here the CDR3 DNA reads TGCAGCGTTGTGAGACCAAGGACAGGGGGCGACCAAACTGGGTACACCTTC. Protein: CSVVRPRTGGDQTGYTF.